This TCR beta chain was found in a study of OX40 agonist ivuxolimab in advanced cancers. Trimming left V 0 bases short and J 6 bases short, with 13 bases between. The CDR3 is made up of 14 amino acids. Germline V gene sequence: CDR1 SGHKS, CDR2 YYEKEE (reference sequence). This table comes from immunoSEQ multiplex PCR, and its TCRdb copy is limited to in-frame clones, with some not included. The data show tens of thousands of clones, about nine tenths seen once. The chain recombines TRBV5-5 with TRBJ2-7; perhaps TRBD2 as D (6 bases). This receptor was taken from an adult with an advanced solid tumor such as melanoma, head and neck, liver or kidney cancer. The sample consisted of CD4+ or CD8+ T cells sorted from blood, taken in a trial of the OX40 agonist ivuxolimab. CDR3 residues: CASSLVGRTAEQYF. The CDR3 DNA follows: TGTGCCAGCAGCTTGGTAGGGAGGACGGCCGAGCAGTACTTC.